The 15 T cell receptor beta chains listed next were all sequenced from one sample in a study of graft-versus-host responses after intestinal transplantation. Only in-frame clones appear in the TCRdb table, and some are missing; sequencing was by immunoSEQ multiplex PCR. The sample has several thousand clones, about a quarter seen once. Sequenced material: alloreactive CD4+ T cells from a mixed lymphocyte reaction culture, taken before intestinal transplant. Noted subset: CFSE-low proliferating T cells sorted from roughly six-day pre-transplant mixed lymphocyte reaction (GvH or HvG direction). The receptors originated from a human patient who received an intestinal transplant.

This clone was recorded a few times. This sequence joins TRBV27 and TRBJ2-6; a possible D gene is TRBD2 (5 bases). CDR3 length: 15 residues. The germline V gene has CDR1 MNHEY and CDR2 SMNVEV (reference sequence). The V and J ends lost 5 bases and 1 base respectively, with 9 bases between them. This chain's CDR3 is CASSAPGSGANVLTF. The CDR3 DNA is TGTGCCAGCAGTGCTCCGGGGTCTGGGGCCAACGTCCTGACTTTC.

J is TRBJ2-3 and V is TRBV5-4, with 11 bases lining up with TRBD1. This CDR3 region has 17 residues. Germline CDR1 and CDR2: SGHNT and YYREEE (reference sequence). The V segment lost 4 bases and the J segment 0 bases; nucleotides outside the gene matches: 7. The CDR3 DNA reads TGTGCCAGCAGCCAAGGTCGGGACAGGGGGAGCACAGATACGCAGTATTTT. It is translated as CASSQGRDRGSTDTQYF.

A remark on this clone: The conserved final phenylalanine or tryptophan is absent from the CDR3, which likely points to a read error. The V gene is TRBV30, the J gene TRBJ1-1; D is undetermined. The CDR3 extends over 12 amino acids. CDR1 and CDR2 from the germline V gene are GTSNPN and SVGIG (reference sequence). V was clipped by 2 bases and J by 1 base, with 5 bases between them. The CDR3 DNA reads TGTGCCTGGAGTAGCGGGAACACTGAAGCTTTCCTT. Encoded protein: CAWSSGNTEAFL.

The chain joins TRBV5-1 to TRBJ2-5; possible D gene TRBD2, 5 bases. The CDR3 consists of 15 residues. CDR1 and CDR2 from the germline V gene are SGHRS and YFSETQ. Trimming cost V 0 bases and J 7 bases, with 16 bases left between them. As DNA, the CDR3 is TGCGCCAGCAGCTTGGCCTTGGCAGGCGAGGGGACCCAGTACTTC. Amino acids: CASSLALAGEGTQYF.

In this sample, this clone is medium-sized (0.01 to 0.1%). V gene TRBV5-1 combines with J gene TRBJ1-1; D is uncertain. The ends were cut back, 6 bases at V and 1 base at J, with 4 bases in the middle. In germline, CDR1 is SGHRS, CDR2 YFSETQ. This CDR3 region has 11 residues. The chain's CDR3 is CASKENTEAFF. CDR3 nucleotide sequence: TGCGCCAGCAAGGAGAACACTGAAGCTTTCTTT. The full variable domain, completed using reference TRBV5-1 and TRBJ1-1, is KAGVTQTPRYLIKTRGQQVTLSCSPISGHRSVSWYQQTPGQGLQFLFEYFSETQRNKGNFPGRFSGRQFSNSRSEMNVSTLELGDSALYLCASKENTEAFFGQGTRLTVV.

V and J are TRBV18 and TRBJ1-1; 9 nucleotides match TRBD1. V gave up 3 bases and J gave up 12 bases; unmatched junction bases: 8. The CDR3 is 13 residues long. Germline lookup yields CDR1 KGHSH and CDR2 LQKENI. CDR3 in amino acids: CASSPRPGTGPFF. The CDR3 region has the DNA TGTGCCAGCTCACCCCGACCCGGGACAGGGCCTTTCTTT.

This clone occurred a few times. This rearrangement joins TRBV5-1 to TRBJ2-2, with TRBD2 matching 13 bases. The V segment lost 2 bases and the J segment 4 bases; nucleotides outside the gene matches: 5. This CDR3 comprises 17 residues. Germline V lookup: CDR1 SGHRS, CDR2 YFSETQ. The DNA for the CDR3 is TGCGCCAGCAGCTTACTAGCGGGAGGGCCGGTCACCGGGGAGCTGTTTTTT. Translation: CASSLLAGGPVTGELFF.

This clone was counted between two and nine times. The V call is TRBV6-1, the J call TRBJ2-7; D might be TRBD1 (6 bases). Germline values: CDR1 MNHNS, CDR2 SASEGT. There are 11 residues in the CDR3. The V and J ends lost 10 bases and 6 bases respectively, with 13 bases between them. For the CDR3, the DNA is TGTGCCATACAGGGCTTCCGCGAGCAGTACTTC. Translating gives CAIQGFREQYF.

This clone appeared a few times. This chain connects TRBV10-3 to TRBJ2-1; possibly TRBD1 for D (5 bases). Germline V lookup: CDR1 ENHRY, CDR2 SYGVKD. The CDR3 is made up of 11 amino acids. The V gene lost 2 bases and the J gene lost 9 bases, with 5 bases spanning the gap. In DNA, the CDR3 is TGTGCCATCAGTGAGAGGGGTGAGCAGTTCTTC. This encodes CAISERGEQFF.

The CDR3 nucleotides are TGTGCCAGCAGAGAGACAGATTGGTACGGCTACACCTTC. Encoded protein: CASRETDWYGYTF. The chain joins TRBV2 to TRBJ1-2; D possibly corresponds to TRBD1 (5 bases). The ends were cut back, 6 bases at V and 8 bases at J, with 16 bases in the middle. This CDR3 has 13 amino acids. CDR1 is SNHLY and CDR2 is FYNNEI in the germline V gene.

The V gene is TRBV23-1, the J gene TRBJ2-6; D not resolved. TRBV23-1 is filed as an ORF, its function uncertain. This CDR3 has 18 residues. V was pared by 3 bases and J by 5 bases, with 20 bases between. CDR3 residues: CASSHAGTQQSRANVLTF. In nucleotides, the CDR3 is TGCGCCAGCAGTCACGCCGGTACGCAACAAAGTCGGGCCAACGTCCTGACTTTC.

This clone was picked up a small number of times. The rearrangement joins TRBV7-3 to TRBJ1-1; D not resolved. The CDR3 spans 13 residues. Trimming left V 3 bases short and J 2 bases short, with 7 bases between. Germline CDR1 reads SGHTA; CDR2 reads FQGTGA. In DNA, the CDR3 is TGTGCCAGCAGCTTTACAACTAACACTGAAGCTTTCTTT. This gives the protein CASSFTTNTEAFF.

This clone was counted only a few times. The V gene is TRBV2, the J gene TRBJ2-4; D is perhaps TRBD1 (5 bases). Looked up from germline, CDR1 is SNHLY and CDR2 is FYNNEI. V lost 4 bases and J lost 0, with 13 bases in between. The CDR3 is 16 amino acids. The CDR3 DNA reads as TGTGCCAGCAGTGTGCAGGGCATTCTAGCCAAAAACATTCAGTACTTC. Translating it yields CASSVQGILAKNIQYF.

In the case of this clone: The junction and the germline gene differ at one end; a read error may be behind it. DNA of the CDR3: TGTGCCAGCAGTTACGGGACCAATCAGCCCCAGCATTTT. Its protein is CASSYGTNQPQHF. The chain is built from TRBV10-3 and TRBJ1-5, with D tentatively TRBD1 (5 bases). The CDR3 has 13 amino acids. The germline CDR1 and CDR2 sequences are ENHRY and SYGVKD.

The chain recombines TRBV28 with TRBJ1-2; 7 bases are a match to TRBD1. Germline lookup yields CDR1 MDHEN and CDR2 SYDVKM. Germline trimming cut 1 base from V and 7 bases from J; bases unmatched to any gene: 9. The CDR3 covers 15 residues. CDR3 bases: TGTGCCAGCAGTTTATCCTCTGGACAGGTTGGTGGCTACACCTTC. It is translated as CASSLSSGQVGGYTF.